A selection of T cell receptor beta chains follows, all from one sample in a study of T cells in Graves' hyperthyroidism and ophthalmopathy. TCRdb re-analysed the multiplex PCR reads in MiXCR, keeping a single row per CDR3 protein. The sample records 490,000 or so distinct CDR3 sequences, about 20% being singletons. The sample comprised blood. The source is a man aged 35-49 years with Graves' ophthalmopathy. CDR3s include the opening cysteine and the closing phenylalanine or tryptophan. Each record gives: D gene, CDR3 length, V gene, J gene, CDR3 protein. The D gene is left open where the match is weak.

NA	14	TRBV5-1	TRBJ2-3	CASSSVLSTDTQYF
TRBD1	18	TRBV20-1	TRBJ1-6	CSARDGGGQLAYNSPLHF
TRBD2	16	TRBV7-2	TRBJ2-1	CASSLVATRRGDEQFF
NA	14	TRBV28	TRBJ1-2	CASSTSGGAYGYTF
NA	15	TRBV20-1	TRBJ2-7	CSAAKGSRLFGEQYF
NA	18	TRBV5-6	TRBJ1-1	CASSLVGPSAELNTEAFF
NA	14	TRBV2	TRBJ2-4	CASRDLSGVNIQYF
NA	11	TRBV6-1	TRBJ1-2	CAAWGGDGYTF
NA	12	TRBV7-9	TRBJ1-1	CASSLAAREAFF
TRBD1	14	TRBV7-9	TRBJ1-6	CASRLTGEGSPLHF
NA	15	TRBV20-1	TRBJ2-2	CSARASRGDTGELFF
TRBD2	20	TRBV4-1	TRBJ2-1	CASRAPGTSGGTGPYNEQFF
NA	13	TRBV2	TRBJ1-2	CASSDGQRYGYTF
TRBD1	14	TRBV7-2	TRBJ1-2	CASTWTGVGYGYTF
NA	15	TRBV10-3	TRBJ2-5	CATNPRTGLGETQYF